This TCR beta chain is from a study of T cell repertoires in cytomegalovirus infection. Points from the study as a whole: Accumulated public TCR beta family frequency recognized individuals carrying CMV together with the relevant HLA.

This clonotype has only a few counts. Its target is not known. TCRdb re-analysed the reads in MiXCR, keeping a single row per CDR3 protein. The data contain roughly 200,000 distinct CDR3 sequences, 35% to 40% of them singletons. The TCR sequence derives from a human donor in good health (CMV status not recorded). Some clones in this sample may be carry-over from other donors' samples. Source: CD8+ T cells from cultured PBMCs, taken from culture after CMV antigen stimulation.

The CDR3 coding sequence is TGTGCCAGCAGCTCCCGGACTATAGGTGAGCAGTTCTTC. Translating it yields CASSSRTIGEQFF. The chain joins TRBV11-3 to TRBJ2-1, with a possible D match to TRBD2 (6 bases). CDR1 and CDR2 from the germline V gene are SGHNT and YENEEA. CDR3 length: 13 amino acids. Trimming removed 4 bases from V and 9 bases from J, with 13 bases in between. Complete variable domain (other parts from reference TRBV11-3 and TRBJ2-1): EAGVVQSPRYKIIEKKQPVAFWCNPISGHNTLYWYLQNLGQGPELLIRYENEEAVDDSQLPKDRFSAERLKGVDSTLKIQPAELGDSAVYLCASSSRTIGEQFFGPGTRLTVL.